This TCR beta chain was sequenced in a study of cytomegalovirus exposure and HLA in healthy donors. In the study overall: Unique TCR beta sequences numbering about 100 million came from approximately 180 million T cells in an earlier analysis.

The PCR ran on 60 Vbeta and 13 Jbeta primers. Profiling relied on immunoSEQ multiplex PCR, and the TCRdb table lists in-frame clones only, not all of them. The sample shows about 84,000 clones, around 68% of them seen only once. General observations from the study: Later analysis suggested most CMV-associated TCR beta chains were HLA-restricted. Follow-up analysis later connected one missense variant in DCLRE1C with trimming of TCR beta V- and J-genes.

A few counts support this clone. Its antigen is not identified. In germline, CDR1 is MDHEN, CDR2 SYDVKM. The CDR3 has 16 residues. Trimming stripped 5 bases from V and 1 base from J, with 17 bases between. The sample taken for sequencing was PBMCs. The TCR originated in a woman aged 35 to 49 in good health and CMV-seropositive. The gene calls are TRBV28 and TRBJ1-1; unclear D gene. CDR3: CASSLYGLPGNTEAFF. DNA of the CDR3: TGTGCCAGCAGTCTATACGGCCTTCCAGGGAACACTGAAGCTTTCTTT.